This T cell receptor beta chain is drawn from a study of blood T cell repertoires in COVID-19. As for the study in general: From T cells, B-cell-depleted T cells, or PBMCs came the material, which was cDNA or gDNA.

Here immunoSEQ multiplex PCR was the method, and the copy in TCRdb shows in-frame clones only, minus some. The data contain tens of thousands of clones, roughly 85% of them singletons. Germline CDR1 and CDR2: SNHLY and FYNNEI. The junction had 14 bases not matched to a gene; V was cut back by 9 bases and J by 2 bases. The CDR3 consists of 17 residues. Sequencing was carried out using peripheral blood. The receptor's source is a woman of 80 years or more with acute or convalescent COVID-19. The V call is TRBV2, the J call TRBJ2-3; 10 positions match TRBD2. The CDR3 loop is CASRSGGRPKNTDTQYF. The CDR3 DNA reads TGTGCCAGTCGTAGCGGGGGGCGCCCGAAGAACACAGATACGCAGTATTTT.